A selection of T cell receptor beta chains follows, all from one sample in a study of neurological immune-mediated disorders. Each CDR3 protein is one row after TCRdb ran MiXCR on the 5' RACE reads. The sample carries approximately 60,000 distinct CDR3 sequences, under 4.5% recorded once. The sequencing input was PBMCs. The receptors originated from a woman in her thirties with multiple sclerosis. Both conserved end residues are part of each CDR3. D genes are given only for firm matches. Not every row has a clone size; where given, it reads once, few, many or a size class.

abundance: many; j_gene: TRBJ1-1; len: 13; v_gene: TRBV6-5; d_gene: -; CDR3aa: CASSYPDRIEAFF; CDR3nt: TGTGCCAGCAGTTACCCCGACCGTATCGAAGCTTTCTTT
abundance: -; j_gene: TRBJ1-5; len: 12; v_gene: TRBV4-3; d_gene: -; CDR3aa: CASSQGGGPQNF; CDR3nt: TGCGCCAGCAGCCAAGGGGGTGGGCCCCAGAATTTT
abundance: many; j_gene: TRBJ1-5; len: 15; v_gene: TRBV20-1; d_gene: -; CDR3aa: CSASDSSMGNQPQHF; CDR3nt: TGCAGTGCATCGGATAGCTCGATGGGCAATCAGCCCCAGCATTTT
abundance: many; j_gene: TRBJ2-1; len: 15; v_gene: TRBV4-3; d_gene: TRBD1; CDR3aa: CASSLGQSSYNEQFF; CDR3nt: TGCGCCAGCAGCCTGGGACAGAGCTCCTACAATGAGCAGTTCTTC
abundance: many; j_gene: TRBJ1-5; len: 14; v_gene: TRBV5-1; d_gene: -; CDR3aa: CASSLMGGNQPQHF; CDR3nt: TGCGCCAGCAGCCTTATGGGGGGGAATCAGCCCCAGCATTTT
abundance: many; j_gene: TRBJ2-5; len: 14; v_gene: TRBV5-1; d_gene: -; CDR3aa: CASSPTGPQETQYF; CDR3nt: TGCGCCAGCAGCCCAACCGGGCCCCAAGAGACCCAGTACTTC
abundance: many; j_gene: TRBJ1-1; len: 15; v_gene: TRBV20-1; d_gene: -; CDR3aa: CSARARIRALTEAFF; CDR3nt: TGCAGTGCTAGAGCCCGGATAAGGGCGCTGACTGAAGCTTTCTTT
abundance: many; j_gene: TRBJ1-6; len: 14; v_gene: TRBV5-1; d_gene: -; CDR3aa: CASSLGGNNSPLHF; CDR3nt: TGCGCCAGCAGCTTGGGAGGGAATAATTCACCCCTCCACTTT
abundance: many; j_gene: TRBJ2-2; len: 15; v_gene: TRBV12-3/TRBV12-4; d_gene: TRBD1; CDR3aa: CASSSGQGGAGELFF; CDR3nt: TGTGCCAGCAGTTCGGGACAGGGGGGAGCCGGGGAGCTGTTTTTT
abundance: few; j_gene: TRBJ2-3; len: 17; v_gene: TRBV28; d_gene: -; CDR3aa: CASSLQWGRGSTDTQYF; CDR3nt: TGTGCCAGCAGTTTACAATGGGGGCGGGGGAGCACAGATACGCAGTATTTT
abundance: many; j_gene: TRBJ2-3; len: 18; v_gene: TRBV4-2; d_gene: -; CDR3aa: CASSQDKGRTRARDTQYF; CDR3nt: TGTGCCAGCAGCCAAGATAAGGGTCGGACACGCGCACGAGATACGCAGTATTTT
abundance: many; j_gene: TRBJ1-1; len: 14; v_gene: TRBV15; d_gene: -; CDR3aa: CATSRDSAGTEAFF; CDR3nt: TGTGCCACCAGCAGAGATTCGGCGGGGACTGAAGCTTTCTTT
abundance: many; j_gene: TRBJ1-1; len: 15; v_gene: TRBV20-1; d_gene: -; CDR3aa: CSNKPRGAWNTEAFF; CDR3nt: TGCAGTAACAAACCTCGGGGGGCTTGGAACACTGAAGCTTTCTTT
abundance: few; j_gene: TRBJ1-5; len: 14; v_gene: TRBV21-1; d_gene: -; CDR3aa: CASSRLTTNQPQNF; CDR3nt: TGTGCCAGCAGCAGGCTCACGACCAATCAGCCCCAGAATTTT
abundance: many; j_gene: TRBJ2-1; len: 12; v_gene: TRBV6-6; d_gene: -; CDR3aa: CATASSYNEQFF; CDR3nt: TGTGCCACAGCCAGCTCCTACAATGAGCAGTTCTTC
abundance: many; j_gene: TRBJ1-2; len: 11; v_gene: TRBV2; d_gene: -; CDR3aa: CASSDGYGYTF; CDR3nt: TGTGCCAGCAGTGACGGCTATGGCTACACCTTC
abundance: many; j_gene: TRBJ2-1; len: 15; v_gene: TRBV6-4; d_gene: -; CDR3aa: CASSDSAGNSMGQFF; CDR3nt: TGTGCCAGCAGTGACTCTGCGGGAAACTCGATGGGGCAGTTCTTC
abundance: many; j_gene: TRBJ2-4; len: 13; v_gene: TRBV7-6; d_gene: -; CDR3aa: CASSRDSINIQYF; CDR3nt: TGTGCCAGCAGCCGAGACAGTATCAACATTCAGTACTTC
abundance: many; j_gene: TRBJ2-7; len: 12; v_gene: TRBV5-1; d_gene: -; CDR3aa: CASSLEDYEQYF; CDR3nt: TGCGCCAGCAGCTTGGAAGATTACGAGCAGTACTTC
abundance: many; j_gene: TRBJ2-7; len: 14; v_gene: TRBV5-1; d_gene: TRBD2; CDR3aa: CASSLGGNHYEQYF; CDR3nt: TGCGCCAGCAGCCTGGGGGGGAACCACTACGAGCAGTACTTC
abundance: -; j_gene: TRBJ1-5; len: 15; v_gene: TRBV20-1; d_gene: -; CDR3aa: CSANSRDHSNQPQNF; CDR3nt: TGCAGTGCTAATTCCAGGGATCATAGCAATCAGCCCCAGAATTTT
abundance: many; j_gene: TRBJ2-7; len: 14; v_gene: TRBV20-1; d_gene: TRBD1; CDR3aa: CSAARQGSSYEQYF; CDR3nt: TGCAGTGCCGCTCGACAGGGAAGCTCCTACGAGCAGTACTTC
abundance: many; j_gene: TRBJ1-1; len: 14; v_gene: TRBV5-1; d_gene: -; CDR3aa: CASSLALDSTGAFF; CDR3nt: TGCGCCAGCAGCTTGGCCTTGGACAGTACTGGTGCTTTCTTT
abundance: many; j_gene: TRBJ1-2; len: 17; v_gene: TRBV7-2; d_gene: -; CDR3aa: CASSLGPGSDFNYGYTF; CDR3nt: TGTGCCAGCAGCTTAGGTCCAGGGTCGGACTTTAACTATGGCTACACCTTC
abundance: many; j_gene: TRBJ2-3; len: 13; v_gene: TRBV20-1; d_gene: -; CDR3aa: CSSYPLRTDTQYF; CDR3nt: TGCAGTTCCTATCCTCTGCGCACAGATACGCAGTATTTT
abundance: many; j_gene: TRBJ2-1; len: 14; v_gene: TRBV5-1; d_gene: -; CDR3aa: CASSLAPAYNEQFF; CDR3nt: TGCGCCAGCAGCTTGGCCCCGGCCTACAATGAGCAGTTCTTC
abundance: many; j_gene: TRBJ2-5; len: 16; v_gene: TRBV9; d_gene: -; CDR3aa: CASSVEIGAIQETQYF; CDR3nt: TGTGCCAGCAGCGTAGAGATAGGGGCGATCCAAGAGACCCAGTACTTC
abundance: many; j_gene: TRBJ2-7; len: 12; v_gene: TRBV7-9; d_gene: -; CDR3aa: CASTAMGNEQYF; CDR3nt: TGTGCCAGCACAGCTATGGGGAACGAGCAGTACTTC
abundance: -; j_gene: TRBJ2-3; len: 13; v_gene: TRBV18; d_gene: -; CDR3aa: CASMVPSTDTQYF; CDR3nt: TGTGCCAGCATGGTTCCTAGCACAGATACGCAGTATTTT
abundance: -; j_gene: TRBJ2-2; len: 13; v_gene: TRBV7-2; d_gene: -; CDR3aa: CASSQLDPGELFF; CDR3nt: TGTGCCAGCAGCCAACTAGACCCCGGGGAGCTGTTTTTT
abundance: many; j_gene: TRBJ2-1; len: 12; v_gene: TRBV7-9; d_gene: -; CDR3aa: CASSLSRDEQFF; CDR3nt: TGTGCCAGCAGCTTAAGTCGTGATGAGCAGTTCTTC
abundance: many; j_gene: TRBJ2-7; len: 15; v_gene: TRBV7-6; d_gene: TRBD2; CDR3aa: CASSISSGTSYEQYF; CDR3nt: TGTGCCAGCAGCATCAGTAGCGGGACCTCCTACGAGCAGTACTTC
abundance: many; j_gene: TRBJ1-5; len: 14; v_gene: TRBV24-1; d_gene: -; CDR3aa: CATSDLSGNQPQHF; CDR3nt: TGTGCCACCAGTGATTTGTCCGGCAATCAGCCCCAGCATTTT
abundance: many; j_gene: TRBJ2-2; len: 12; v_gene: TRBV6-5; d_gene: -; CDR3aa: CASSTTTGELFF; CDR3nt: TGTGCCAGCAGCACTACGACCGGGGAGCTGTTTTTT
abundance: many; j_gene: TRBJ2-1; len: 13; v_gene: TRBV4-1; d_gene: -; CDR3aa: CASSPPLVNEQFF; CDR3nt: TGCGCCAGCAGCCCCCCGTTGGTGAATGAGCAGTTCTTC
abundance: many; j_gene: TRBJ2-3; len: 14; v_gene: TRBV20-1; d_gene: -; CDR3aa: CSARDGGPPDTQYF; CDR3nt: TGCAGTGCTAGAGATGGGGGCCCCCCAGATACGCAGTATTTT
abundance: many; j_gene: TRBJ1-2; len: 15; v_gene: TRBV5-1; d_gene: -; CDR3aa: CASSFGPGSNYGYTF; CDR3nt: TGCGCCAGCAGCTTCGGTCCAGGTTCTAACTATGGCTACACCTTC
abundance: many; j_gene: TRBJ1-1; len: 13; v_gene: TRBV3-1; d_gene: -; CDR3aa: CASSHGQNTEAFF; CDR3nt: TGTGCCAGCAGCCATGGACAGAACACTGAAGCTTTCTTT
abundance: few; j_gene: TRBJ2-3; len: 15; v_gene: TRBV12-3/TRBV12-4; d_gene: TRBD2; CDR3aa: CASSSGTSGGDTQYF; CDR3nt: TGTGCCAGCAGTTCCGGGACTAGCGGGGGGGATACGCAGTATTTT
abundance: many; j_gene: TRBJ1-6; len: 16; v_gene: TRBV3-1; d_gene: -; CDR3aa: CASSQDTDASRSPLNF; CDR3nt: TGTGCCAGCAGCCAAGATACGGACGCCAGTCGTTCACCCCTCAACTTT
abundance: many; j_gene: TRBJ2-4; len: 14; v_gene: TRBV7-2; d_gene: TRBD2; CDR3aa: CASSQGLARDIQYF; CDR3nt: TGTGCCAGCAGCCAAGGACTAGCGAGGGACATTCAGTACTTC
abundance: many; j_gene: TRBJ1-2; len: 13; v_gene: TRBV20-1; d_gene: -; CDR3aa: CSARGAGNYGYTF; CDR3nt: TGCAGTGCTAGAGGGGCAGGGAACTATGGCTACACCTTC
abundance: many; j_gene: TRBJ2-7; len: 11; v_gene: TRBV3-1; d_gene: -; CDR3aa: CASSHTYEQYF; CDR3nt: TGTGCCAGCAGCCACACCTACGAGCAGTACTTC